This T cell receptor (beta chain) was sequenced during a study of control samples from healthy donors and cancer patients. The CDR3 totals 13 residues. CDR1 is SGHKS, CDR2 YYEKEE, per germline (reference sequence). Trimming removed 4 bases from V and 4 bases from J, with 12 bases in between. Sequencing used immunoSEQ multiplex PCR; TCRdb keeps in-frame clones, though not all of them. The data show about 120,000 clones, more than 70% seen once. The chain has TRBV5-5 and TRBJ2-7, with no clear D. This receptor was identified in a man over 45 in good health. The sequenced material came from blood. CDR3 coding DNA: TGTGCCAGCAGCCCGGGTGGCGCGTACGAGCAGTACTTC. The encoded protein is CASSPGGAYEQYF.